Given below is one TCR beta chain in context. Original processing notes: For nucleated cells, counts were estimated from reference gene primer amplification. TCRdb keeps only in-frame clones here, not all; method: immunoSEQ multiplex PCR. The DNA was the basis for D and trimming; V, J and clone size are from that table. The sample holds approximately 250,000 clones; approximately 86% are singletons and the top ten take approximately 14%. This entry belongs to a study of blood T cell repertoires in COVID-19. On the study more broadly: Sites across the United States, Italy and Spain contributed samples from acute and convalescent COVID-19. In each case, the material was cDNA or gDNA derived from T cells, B-cell-depleted T cells, or PBMCs.

Enrolment of Seattle patients took place during active infection, and they were followed longitudinally. The sequence was collected from a woman in her 70s with COVID-19, enrolled during active disease. The specimen was peripheral blood.

CDR3 loop: CSVEGRPGRMEETQYF. The CDR3 nucleotides are TGCAGCGTTGAAGGCAGACCGGGTAGGATGGAAGAGACCCAGTACTTC. The gene calls are TRBV29-1 and TRBJ2-5; D is unclear. Germline V gene data show CDR1 as SQVTM and CDR2 as ANQGSEA. CDR3 length: 16 residues. The germline V and J ends were trimmed by 1 base and 3 bases, with 18 bases remaining between them.